These 17 T cell receptor beta chains share one sample of origin, sequenced in a study of radiotherapy plus CTLA-4 blockade in lung cancer. Sequencing was performed with immunoSEQ multiplex PCR; in TCRdb, only in-frame clones are kept and a portion is missing. The table shows 56,000 or so clones, with 70% to 80% occurring only once. The sample consisted of peripheral blood, taken from a patient treated with radiotherapy plus ipilimumab. The receptors here all came from a human donor with non-small cell lung cancer who had a complete response to radiotherapy plus ipilimumab.

The rearrangement joins TRBV19 to TRBJ1-1, with TRBD1 matching over 7 bases. V shed 5 bases, J shed 0 bases, and the junction held 12 bases outside the gene matches. The CDR3 has 17 amino acids. Per the germline V gene, CDR1 is LNHDA and CDR2 is SQIVND (reference sequence). CDR3: CASSPGQVWPMNTEAFF. The CDR3 DNA is TGTGCCAGTAGTCCCGGACAGGTCTGGCCCATGAACACTGAAGCTTTCTTT.

The V gene is TRBV11-2, the J gene TRBJ2-7, with D possibly being TRBD1 (5 bases). Germline V gene lookup returns CDR1 SGHAT and CDR2 FQNNGV. Deletions cut 3 bases from V and 7 bases from J, with 10 bases between. This CDR3 has 12 residues. The CDR3 protein is CASSLAGREQYV. DNA for the CDR3: TGTGCCAGCAGCTTGGCAGGGCGGGAGCAGTACGTC.

The chain recombines TRBV7-2 with TRBJ2-7; tentatively, D is TRBD1 (6 bases). Per the germline V gene, CDR1 is SGHTA and CDR2 is FQGNSA. V was trimmed by 3 bases and J by 5 bases, leaving 14 bases between them. The CDR3 sequence is 14 residues long. Here the CDR3 reads CASSLVNRADEQYV. The CDR3 DNA follows: TGTGCCAGCAGCTTGGTGAACAGGGCTGACGAGCAGTACGTC.

The J gene is TRBJ1-2, the V gene TRBV28; TRBD1 agrees at 8 bases. CDR3 length: 17 residues. CDR1 and CDR2 from the germline V gene are MDHEN and SYDVKM. The junction had 8 bases not matched to a gene; V was cut back by 1 base and J by 1 base. Here the CDR3 reads CASSLSGRGRDNYGYTF. In DNA, the CDR3 is TGTGCCAGCAGTTTATCGGGCAGGGGGCGGGATAACTATGGCTACACCTTC.

The chain combines TRBV9 with TRBJ2-2; D is unresolved. From germline, CDR1 is SGDLS and CDR2 YYNGEE. The CDR3 consists of 14 residues. V was pared by 4 bases and J by 0 bases, with 7 bases between. CDR3 sequence (DNA): TGTGCCAGCAGCTCTCCGGCGAACACCGGGGAGCTGTTTTTT. This translates into CASSSPANTGELFF.

The V and J genes are TRBV25-1 and TRBJ1-1; D may be TRBD1 (6 bases). Trimming shortened V by 6 bases and J by 4 bases, and 9 bases separated the two germline ends. Germline CDR1 reads MGHDK; CDR2 reads SYGVNS. This CDR3 contains 12 residues. In nucleotides, the CDR3 is TGTGCCAGCAGGGGGGCGGGCACTGAAGCTTTCTTT. Protein sequence: CASRGAGTEAFF.

V is TRBV5-5 and J is TRBJ2-5; 7 bases are a match to TRBD1. CDR1 SGHKS and CDR2 YYEKEE come from the germline V gene (reference sequence). The CDR3 is 15 amino acids. V was pared by 1 base and J by 3 bases, with 6 bases of the junction left unmatched. CDR3 sequence: CASSLSQGSEETQYF. Written as DNA, the CDR3 is TGTGCCAGCAGCTTGTCACAGGGGAGTGAAGAGACCCAGTACTTC.

V usage is TRBV5-4 and J usage is TRBJ2-7, with D possibly TRBD2 on 5 matching bases. Germline values: CDR1 SGHNT, CDR2 YYREEE (reference sequence). The CDR3 consists of 13 residues. V lost 0 bases to trimming and J lost 3 bases, with 7 bases between them. CDR3 in amino acids: CASSLGADYEQYV. The CDR3 DNA follows: TGTGCCAGCAGCTTGGGAGCGGACTACGAGCAGTACGTC.

The CDR3 region is CAWSGGQGAYGYTF. CDR3 nucleotides: TGTGCCTGGAGTGGGGGACAGGGGGCCTATGGCTACACCTTC. V is TRBV30 and J is TRBJ1-2, with 12 bases aligning to TRBD1. The germline gives CDR1 GTSNPN, CDR2 SVGIG (reference sequence). V lost 1 base and J lost 4; bases outside the gene matches: 1. This CDR3 spans 14 amino acids.

The rearrangement uses TRBV7-2 and TRBJ1-6, with a possible D match to TRBD1 (6 bases). The CDR3 is 15 residues long. V gave up 3 bases and J gave up 1 base, with 7 bases separating them. Germline CDR1 and CDR2: SGHTA and FQGNSA. The chain's CDR3 is CASSFDRSYNSPLHF. The CDR3 DNA sequence: TGTGCCAGCAGCTTCGACAGGTCCTATAATTCACCCCTCCACTTT.

The chain has TRBV9 and TRBJ2-2, with D tentatively TRBD1 (6 bases). The CDR3 totals 17 residues. Germline loops: CDR1 SGDLS, CDR2 YYNGEE. Trimming removed 4 bases from V and 4 bases from J, with 20 bases in between. The CDR3 region is CASSPNYRVWGTGELFF. For the CDR3, the DNA is TGTGCCAGCAGCCCCAACTACAGGGTTTGGGGCACCGGGGAGCTGTTTTTT.

This chain joins TRBV15 and TRBJ1-6, with D perhaps TRBD1 (5 bases). The germline CDR1 and CDR2 sequences are LNHNV and YYDKDF (reference sequence). V lost 1 base, J lost 9 bases, and 13 bases lay in between. The CDR3 contains 15 residues. Here the CDR3 reads CATSRGSSGLSPLHF. CDR3 DNA: TGTGCCACCAGCAGAGGGTCGTCGGGACTTTCACCCCTCCACTTT.

J is TRBJ2-7 and V is TRBV30, with D perhaps TRBD2 (6 bases). Trimming removed 3 bases at V and 6 bases at J, with 15 bases between. The CDR3 is 13 amino acids. From germline, CDR1 is GTSNPN and CDR2 SVGIG (reference sequence). CDR3 residues: CAWSSGWGGEQYF. In DNA form, the CDR3 reads TGTGCCTGGAGCAGCGGATGGGGAGGCGAGCAGTACTTC.

This clone is deemed medium-sized (0.01 to 0.1%). V usage is TRBV4-1 and J usage is TRBJ1-5; 10 bases fit TRBD1. CDR3 length: 15 amino acids. Looked up from germline, CDR1 is MGHRA and CDR2 is YSYEKL. Unmatched junction bases numbered 5, after V lost 4 bases and J lost 5 bases. The CDR3 coding sequence is TGCGCCAGCAGCCCTGGGACAGGGGCGCATCAGCCCCAGCATTTT. Encoded protein: CASSPGTGAHQPQHF.

This chain links TRBV5-5 with TRBJ1-5; 12 bases map to TRBD1. This CDR3 contains 15 residues. V shed 3 bases, J shed 4 bases, and the junction held 2 bases outside the gene matches. The V gene's germline CDR1 is SGHKS and CDR2 YYEKEE (reference sequence). CDR3 loop: CASSWDRGPNQPQHF. The CDR3 nucleotides are TGTGCCAGCAGCTGGGACAGGGGGCCGAATCAGCCCCAGCATTTT.

The sample holds a few counts of this clone. V is TRBV7-9 and J is TRBJ1-2, with 9 bases fitting TRBD1. Germline CDR1 is SEHNR and CDR2 is FQNEAQ (reference sequence). Germline trimming cut 5 bases from V and 8 bases from J; bases unmatched to any gene: 9. CDR3 length: 14 residues. The CDR3 nucleotides read TGTGCCAGCAGCACACTTGGACAGGGGAGCGGCTACACCTTC. It specifies CASSTLGQGSGYTF.

DNA of the CDR3: TGTGCCAGTAGTCCCTACGGGACAGCGGGGGATGAGCAGTTCTTC. Amino acids: CASSPYGTAGDEQFF. The J gene is TRBJ2-1, the V gene TRBV19, with D perhaps TRBD2 (8 bases). V shed 5 bases and J shed 8 bases, with 19 bases lying between them. This CDR3 has 15 amino acids. The germline CDR1 and CDR2 sequences are LNHDA and SQIVND (reference sequence).